This is a list of T cell receptor beta chains from one sample in a study of response to subunit inactivated influenza vaccine. TCRdb passed the RT-PCR reads through MiXCR, listing each CDR3 protein once. The sample consists of a few hundred thousand distinct CDR3 sequences, around 13% of them appearing once. The material was PBMCs from blood, obtained less than 13 days after vaccination. These receptor sequences come from a man aged 45-60 years who received an inactivated influenza vaccine. CDR3s include the opening cysteine and the closing phenylalanine or tryptophan. The D gene is left open where the match is weak. Clone size is stated in some rows and not others, as once, few, many or a class when expanded.

v_gene: TRBV15
len: 17
d_gene: TRBD2
abundance: few
j_gene: TRBJ2-1
CDR3aa: CATSRDLGGPTYNEQFF
CDR3nt: TGTGCCACCAGCAGAGATTTGGGAGGGCCCACCTACAATGAGCAGTTCTTC

v_gene: TRBV10-3
len: 16
d_gene: TRBD1
abundance: few
j_gene: TRBJ2-3
CDR3aa: CAISGPGQGSTDTQYF
CDR3nt: TGTGCCATCAGTGGGCCGGGACAGGGTAGCACAGATACGCAGTATTTT

v_gene: TRBV7-2
len: 13
d_gene: .
abundance: few
j_gene: TRBJ2-3
CDR3aa: CASSIPGTDTQYF
CDR3nt: TGTGCCAGCAGCATCCCGGGCACAGATACGCAGTATTTT

v_gene: TRBV20-1
len: 13
d_gene: TRBD1
abundance: many
j_gene: TRBJ1-1
CDR3aa: CSARGTGYTEAFF
CDR3nt: TGCAGTGCTAGAGGGACAGGGTACACTGAAGCTTTCTTT

v_gene: TRBV7-9
len: 18
d_gene: TRBD1
abundance: many
j_gene: TRBJ2-6
CDR3aa: CASSFSNRGLTGANVLTF
CDR3nt: TGTGCCAGCAGCTTTTCGAACAGGGGGCTTACTGGGGCCAACGTCCTGACTTTC

v_gene: TRBV6-5
len: 15
d_gene: .
abundance: .
j_gene: TRBJ2-5
CDR3aa: CASSYRLAGRETQYF
CDR3nt: TGTGCCAGCAGTTACAGGCTGGCGGGAAGGGAGACCCAGTACTTC

v_gene: TRBV2
len: 14
d_gene: .
abundance: .
j_gene: TRBJ1-5
CDR3aa: CASEQGGGNQPQHF
CDR3nt: TGTGCCAGTGAACAGGGAGGGGGCAATCAGCCCCAGCATTTT

v_gene: TRBV6-1
len: 15
d_gene: .
abundance: few
j_gene: TRBJ1-4
CDR3aa: CASSRYGGVGEKLFF
CDR3nt: TGTGCCAGCAGCCGTTATGGGGGCGTCGGTGAAAAACTGTTTTTT

v_gene: TRBV5-1
len: 16
d_gene: .
abundance: few
j_gene: TRBJ2-1
CDR3aa: CASSPHWGSSYNEQFF
CDR3nt: TGCGCCAGCAGCCCCCACTGGGGAAGCTCCTACAATGAGCAGTTCTTC

v_gene: TRBV20-1
len: 16
d_gene: TRBD1
abundance: .
j_gene: TRBJ2-7
CDR3aa: CSARDFLQGVHYEQYF
CDR3nt: TGCAGTGCTAGAGATTTCCTCCAGGGGGTTCACTACGAGCAGTACTTC

v_gene: TRBV29-1
len: 12
d_gene: TRBD1
abundance: few
j_gene: TRBJ2-1
CDR3aa: CSVGTGLNEQFF
CDR3nt: TGCAGCGTTGGGACAGGGTTGAATGAGCAGTTCTTC

v_gene: TRBV10-3
len: 14
d_gene: .
abundance: .
j_gene: TRBJ2-1
CDR3aa: CAISESTEPAEQFF
CDR3nt: TGTGCCATCAGTGAATCGACCGAGCCGGCTGAGCAGTTCTTC

v_gene: TRBV10-3
len: 13
d_gene: .
abundance: .
j_gene: TRBJ2-2
CDR3aa: CASGAGGTGELFF
CDR3nt: TGTGCAAGCGGCGCAGGCGGCACCGGGGAGCTGTTTTTT